The 24 T cell receptor beta chains below were found in one sample sequenced in a study of blood T cell repertoires in COVID-19. The data were produced by immunoSEQ multiplex PCR, yet TCRdb's version contains in-frame clones alone and is incomplete. The profile shows more than 250,000 clones, more than 75% of them singletons. Source material: peripheral blood. The source of these receptors is a woman in her twenties or thirties who had recovered from COVID-19.

This clone was seen only once. The chain carries TRBV4-3 and TRBJ2-7; D ambiguous. V was clipped by 3 bases and J by 4 bases, with 13 bases between them. The CDR3 sequence is 14 residues long. The V gene's germline CDR1 is LGHNA and CDR2 YSLEER. The CDR3 bases are TGCGCCAGCAGCCACGACACAAGGCAATACGAGCAGTACTTC. Residues: CASSHDTRQYEQYF.

The chain has TRBV28 and TRBJ1-5, with D tentatively TRBD1 (6 bases). Per germline, CDR1 MDHEN and CDR2 SYDVKM. Trimming removed 6 bases from V and 2 bases from J, with 14 bases in between. This CDR3 region has 15 residues. CDR3 protein: CASRPGTLGNQPQHF. The CDR3 region has the DNA TGTGCCAGCAGACCCGGGACACTTGGCAATCAGCCCCAGCATTTT.

The rearrangement links TRBV2 to TRBJ1-1; D is perhaps TRBD1 (5 bases). The V end was cut by 3 bases, the J end by 4 bases, with 12 bases between. Looked up from germline, CDR1 is SNHLY and CDR2 is FYNNEI. This CDR3 contains 14 residues. The CDR3 loop is CASSELGGGTEAFF. The CDR3 DNA follows: TGTGCCAGCAGTGAGTTGGGGGGAGGCACTGAAGCTTTCTTT. Using reference TRBV2 and TRBJ1-1 for the parts outside the CDR3, the full variable domain is EPEVTQTPSHQVTQMGQEVILRCVPISNHLYFYWYRQILGQKVEFLVSFYNNEISEKSEIFDDQFSVERPDGSNFTLKIRSTKLEDSAMYFCASSELGGGTEAFFGQGTRLTVV.

The V and J genes are TRBV30 and TRBJ1-5; TRBD1 agrees at 12 bases. The CDR3 totals 15 residues. V was clipped by 2 bases and J by 6 bases; unmatched bases: 5. CDR1 is GTSNPN and CDR2 is SVGIG in the germline V gene (reference sequence). CDR3 coding DNA: TGTGCCTGGAGTCCTCGGGACAGGGGGCTTCAGCCCCAGCATTTT. It encodes CAWSPRDRGLQPQHF.

The chain combines TRBV10-1 with TRBJ2-4; D remains ambiguous. The germline gives CDR1 WNHNN, CDR2 SYGVQD (reference sequence). The CDR3 is made up of 15 amino acids. Trimming removed 7 bases from V and 0 bases from J, with 13 bases in between. CDR3 nucleotide sequence: TGCGCCAGCACCCGCCGGCCTAGAGCCAAAAACATTCAGTACTTC. The encoded protein is CASTRRPRAKNIQYF.

This clone was counted a single time. V usage is TRBV5-4 and J usage is TRBJ2-5; tentatively, D is TRBD1 (6 bases). Germline loops: CDR1 SGHNT, CDR2 YYREEE (reference sequence). The CDR3 has 15 amino acids. V was pared by 2 bases and J by 2 bases, with 13 bases between. CDR3 region: CASSFAKQGQETQYF. The CDR3, as DNA: TGTGCCAGCAGCTTTGCCAAACAGGGACAAGAGACCCAGTACTTC.

The V and J genes are TRBV28 and TRBJ1-5; the D is unclear. Trimming pared 8 bases from V and 3 bases from J, leaving 14 bases between. CDR1 MDHEN and CDR2 SYDVKM come from the germline V gene. There are 14 residues in the CDR3. The CDR3 loop is CASVAGQNNQPQHF. The CDR3 DNA follows: TGTGCCAGCGTCGCGGGCCAGAACAATCAGCCCCAGCATTTT.

This chain joins TRBV5-5 and TRBJ2-2; 8 bases line up with TRBD1. This CDR3 is 18 amino acids long. Germline assignment: CDR1 SGHKS and CDR2 YYEKEE (reference sequence). V dropped 2 bases and J dropped 4; count of bases not matched to a gene: 13. The CDR3 sequence is CASSFTSWGRGPTGELFF. The CDR3 nucleotides are TGTGCCAGCAGCTTTACAAGTTGGGGCAGGGGGCCCACCGGGGAGCTGTTTTTT.

The rearrangement links TRBV19 to TRBJ1-5, with D hard to call. Germline-derived CDR1 and CDR2 are LNHDA and SQIVND (reference sequence). Trimming took 2 bases from V and 3 from J, leaving 8 bases between them. The CDR3 loop spans 14 amino acids. CDR3: CASSIYPNNQPQHF. The DNA for the CDR3 is TGTGCCAGTAGTATATATCCTAACAATCAGCCCCAGCATTTT.

The V gene is TRBV30, the J gene TRBJ1-2, with a possible D match to TRBD1 (6 bases). Germline V gene lookup returns CDR1 GTSNPN and CDR2 SVGIG (reference sequence). The CDR3 length is 16 residues. The V end was cut by 3 bases, the J end by 2 bases, with 19 bases between. CDR3 DNA: TGTGCCTGGAGAGGGCCCAGGGGCGGTCGGAACTATGGCTACACCTTC. It specifies CAWRGPRGGRNYGYTF.

The V gene is TRBV4-3, the J gene TRBJ2-7, with TRBD1 identical over 10 bases. CDR1 is LGHNA, CDR2 YSLEER, per germline. The CDR3 runs to 15 residues. V trimming: 2 bases; J trimming: 4 bases; junction bases outside the gene matches: 5. The CDR3 region has the DNA TGCGCCAGCAGCCAATCCGGGACAGGGGTGTACGAGCAGTACTTC. Protein sequence: CASSQSGTGVYEQYF.

The CDR3 region has the DNA TGTGCCAGCAGCCACACAGGGTTTGAGGATGGCTACACCTTC. Its protein is CASSHTGFEDGYTF. The chain combines TRBV21-1 with TRBJ1-2; TRBD1 is the table's D call, not checked against the DNA. TRBV21-1 is shown as a pseudogene. The CDR3 contains 14 residues.

CDR3 in amino acids: CASSPGTGNSYEQYF. DNA for the CDR3: TGCGCCAGCAGCCCCGGGACAGGGAACTCCTACGAGCAGTACTTC. The chain has TRBV4-3 and TRBJ2-7, with 9 bases that match TRBD1. CDR1 is LGHNA and CDR2 is YSLEER in the germline V gene. The CDR3 runs 15 residues. The trim removed 4 bases at V and 0 bases at J, leaving 4 bases unmatched.

The J gene is TRBJ1-2, the V gene TRBV18; D not certain. The CDR3 has 13 amino acids. Trimming removed 2 bases at V and 3 bases at J, with 7 bases between. Per germline, CDR1 KGHSH and CDR2 LQKENI. Here the CDR3 DNA reads TGTGCCAGCTCACCAGGGGAGCACTATGGCTACACCTTC. Protein product: CASSPGEHYGYTF.

V and J are TRBV24-1 and TRBJ2-2, with 14 nucleotides matching TRBD2. In germline, CDR1 is KGHDR, CDR2 SFDVKD. V was pared by 4 bases and J by 5 bases, with 8 bases of the junction left unmatched. This CDR3 has 18 residues. The CDR3 region is CATSDWGLAGEGTGELFF. The DNA for the CDR3 is TGTGCCACCAGTGACTGGGGACTAGCGGGAGAGGGAACCGGGGAGCTGTTTTTT.

V usage is TRBV27 and J usage is TRBJ2-2; TRBD1 matches at 9 bases. The germline V gene encodes CDR1 MNHEY and CDR2 SMNVEV (reference sequence). This CDR3 is built from 15 residues. V lost 5 bases, J lost 6 bases, and 7 bases stayed unmatched. Here the CDR3 DNA reads TGTGCCAGCAGTCCTTGGACAGGGGTATCCGGGGAGCTGTTTTTT. Encoded protein: CASSPWTGVSGELFF.

V gene TRBV18 combines with J gene TRBJ2-7; weak D call: TRBD1 (5 bases). Between the trimmed V and J ends, which lost 3 bases and 6 bases, there was a span of 12 bases. The germline CDR1 and CDR2 sequences are KGHSH and LQKENI. The CDR3 totals 13 residues. CDR3 amino acids: CASSPAGMGEQYF. In nucleotides, the CDR3 is TGTGCCAGCTCACCGGCAGGGATGGGCGAGCAGTACTTC.

The chain has TRBV10-3 and TRBJ1-2; tentatively, D is TRBD1 (6 bases). Germline assignment: CDR1 ENHRY and CDR2 SYGVKD. This CDR3 region has 13 residues. Trimming removed 6 bases from V and 8 bases from J, with 16 bases in between. This CDR3 is CAIRTSGEGGYTF. The CDR3 DNA sequence: TGTGCCATCAGGACCTCAGGGGAGGGCGGCTACACCTTC.

The CDR3 sequence is CASSTSPGTGNGYTF. DNA for the CDR3: TGTGCCAGTAGTACATCCCCCGGGACAGGGAACGGCTACACCTTC. V is TRBV19 and J is TRBJ1-2, with TRBD1 matching over 9 bases. CDR1 is LNHDA, CDR2 SQIVND, per germline (reference sequence). V was clipped by 4 bases and J by 8 bases; unmatched bases: 11. The CDR3 consists of 15 residues.

V gene TRBV5-4 combines with J gene TRBJ1-1; 11 nucleotides line up with TRBD1. Germline V gives CDR1 SGHNT, CDR2 YYREEE (reference sequence). Trimming at V came to 3 bases and at J to 5 bases, leaving 9 bases not matched to a gene. This CDR3 is built from 16 residues. The CDR3 bases are TGTGCCAGCAGCTCTGGACAGGGGGCTAGGGGAACTGAAGCTTTCTTT. Protein: CASSSGQGARGTEAFF.

Many counts were recorded for this clone. The chain carries TRBV6-5 and TRBJ2-5; possible D gene TRBD2, 6 bases. V lost 7 bases, J lost 3 bases, and 18 bases lay in between. The germline CDR1 and CDR2 sequences are MNHEY and SVGAGI. This CDR3 is built from 15 residues. The CDR3 loop is CASIEGLGGEETQYF. The CDR3 DNA reads TGTGCCAGCATCGAGGGGCTAGGAGGGGAAGAGACCCAGTACTTC.

This chain connects TRBV5-1 to TRBJ2-3; the D gene is possibly TRBD2 (5 bases). The CDR3 consists of 17 residues. Germline CDR1 reads SGHRS; CDR2 reads YFSETQ. Trimming pared 6 bases from V and 0 bases from J, leaving 20 bases between. In nucleotides, the CDR3 is TGCGCCAGCATGAGAGCAGCTAGCCGTCCTAGCACAGATACGCAGTATTTT. Translation gives CASMRAASRPSTDTQYF.

The gene calls are TRBV12-5 and TRBJ1-1, with 7 nucleotides matching TRBD1. J lost 4 bases, V lost 5 bases, and 7 bases had no gene match. The CDR3 loop spans 14 amino acids. Per the germline V gene, CDR1 is LGHNT and CDR2 is FRNRAP. CDR3 residues: CASGTPTGLTEAFF. The CDR3 coding sequence is TGTGCTAGTGGTACCCCGACAGGGCTCACTGAAGCTTTCTTT.

This chain uses TRBV29-1 with TRBJ2-7; no clear D. The V gene's germline CDR1 is SQVTM and CDR2 ANQGSEA. The CDR3 is 14 amino acids. Trimming removed 1 base at V and 2 bases at J, with 12 bases between. Written as DNA, the CDR3 is TGCAGCGTTGAAGTCCGAGGAATTCCCTACGAGCAGTACTTC. Translating gives CSVEVRGIPYEQYF.